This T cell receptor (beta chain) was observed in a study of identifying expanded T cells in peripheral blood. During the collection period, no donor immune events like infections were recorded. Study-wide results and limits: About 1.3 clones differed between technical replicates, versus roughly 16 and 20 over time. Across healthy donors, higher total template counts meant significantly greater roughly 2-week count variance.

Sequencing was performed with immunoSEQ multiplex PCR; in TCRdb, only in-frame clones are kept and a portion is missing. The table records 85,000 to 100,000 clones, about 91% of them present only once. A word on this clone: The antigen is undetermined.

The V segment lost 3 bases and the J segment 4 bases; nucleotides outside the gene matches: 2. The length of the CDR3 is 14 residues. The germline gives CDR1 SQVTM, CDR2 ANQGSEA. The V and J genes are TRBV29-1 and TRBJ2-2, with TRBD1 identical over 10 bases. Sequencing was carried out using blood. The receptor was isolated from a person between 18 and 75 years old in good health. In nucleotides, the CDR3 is TGCAGCGTTGACGGGACAGGGGTCACCGGGGAGCTGTTTTTT. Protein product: CSVDGTGVTGELFF.